These T cell receptor beta chains were read from a single sample in a study of blood T cell repertoires in COVID-19. Using immunoSEQ multiplex PCR, the repertoire was profiled, and TCRdb retains in-frame clones only, with some absent. The sample yields almost 55,000 clones, around 87% seen once. Sequenced: peripheral blood. These receptors all come from a man in his fifties or sixties with active COVID-19. Both conserved end residues are part of each CDR3. The D gene is left open where the match is weak. Clone sizes are given selectively: once, few, many, or a class where the clone is expanded.

d_call j_call v_call clone_size cdr3_nt cdr3_aa
- TRBJ2-1 TRBV15 once TGTGCCACCAGCAGAGATAACCCGGGAGCTGAGCAGTTCTTC CATSRDNPGAEQFF
- TRBJ1-1 TRBV6-5 - TGTGCCAGCAGGGTCAGGGGTACGGACACTGAAGCTTTCTTT CASRVRGTDTEAFF
- TRBJ2-7 TRBV28 - TGTGCCAGCAGTTACTTTCTTGAGCAGTACTTC CASSYFLEQYF
TRBD2 TRBJ2-7 TRBV7-9 few TGTGCCAGCAGCACCGCCGGGACTAGGCCTAAGTACTTC CASSTAGTRPKYF
TRBD1 TRBJ1-3 TRBV25-1 - TGTGCCAGCAGCAACGACAGGGCGCCAGGAAACACCATATATTTT CASSNDRAPGNTIYF
- TRBJ1-6 TRBV7-8 few TGTGCCAGCAGCTTAGTGGCGGGGAGCTCCTATAATTCACCCCTCCACTTT CASSLVAGSSYNSPLHF
- TRBJ2-7 TRBV27 - TGTGCCAGCAGTTTAGGGGCCGGCTACGAGCAGTACTTC CASSLGAGYEQYF
- TRBJ2-5 TRBV29-1 - TGCAGCGGCCAACGGGGGGCAGGAGAGACCCAGTACTTC CSGQRGAGETQYF
- TRBJ2-5 TRBV4-2 - TGTGCCAGCAGCCAAGAAGCCGCACCCCAAGAGACCCAGTACTTC CASSQEAAPQETQYF
- TRBJ1-1 TRBV7-6 - TGTGCCAGCAGCTTTTCCGGGACACAAGAAGCTTTCTTT CASSFSGTQEAFF
- TRBJ2-5 TRBV5-5 - TGTGCCAGCAGCTTGGATCCGGTGGTCCAAGAGACCCAGTACTTC CASSLDPVVQETQYF
- TRBJ1-1 TRBV12-3/TRBV12-4 - TGTGCCACACAAAGCGGGATGAACACTGAAGCTTTCTTT CATQSGMNTEAFF
TRBD1 TRBJ2-7 TRBV6-6 - TGTGCCAGCAGTACCGGGACAGGGGGCTGGGAGCAGTACTTC CASSTGTGGWEQYF
- TRBJ1-5 TRBV7-2 - TGTGCCAGCAGCGCGTATGGACAAAATAGCAATCAGCCCCAGCATTTT CASSAYGQNSNQPQHF
TRBD2 TRBJ2-5 TRBV5-6 once TGTGCCAGCAGCTATAGGACTAGCGGGAATCGCCAAGAGACCCAGTACTTC CASSYRTSGNRQETQYF
TRBD2 TRBJ2-3 TRBV7-9 - TGTGCCAGCGTCGGCGGGGGGGAGTCAGATACGCAGTATTTT CASVGGGESDTQYF
- TRBJ1-1 TRBV6-5 - TGTGCCAGCAGTTACCGGGGGACGGGGTTGAACACTGAAGCTTTCTTT CASSYRGTGLNTEAFF
- TRBJ2-5 TRBV13 - TGTGCCAGCAGCTCCTATGACTCACGCGACAGAGGAGAGACCCAGTACTTC CASSSYDSRDRGETQYF
TRBD1 TRBJ2-1 TRBV24-1 - TGTGCCACCAGTGATACCCGACAGGGGGCCGGCAATGAGCAGTTCTTC CATSDTRQGAGNEQFF
TRBD1 TRBJ1-1 TRBV10-2 - TGCGCCAGCAGTACAAGGACAGGTGAGGGCACTGAAGCTTTCTTT CASSTRTGEGTEAFF
- TRBJ2-7 TRBV5-6 once TGTGCCAGCAGCTTGGAGGGGCCCGTTAACGAGCAGTACTTC CASSLEGPVNEQYF
TRBD1 TRBJ1-2 TRBV6-5 - TGTGCCAGCAGTCCCAGACAGGGGGCGAGCTATGGCTACACCTTC CASSPRQGASYGYTF
- TRBJ2-7 TRBV27 - TGTGCCGTGGCCGCAAGTTTCTCCTACGAGCAGTACTTC CAVAASFSYEQYF
- TRBJ2-2 TRBV5-5 - TGTGCCAGCAGCTTGGATGCGTACACCGGGGAGCTGTTTTTT CASSLDAYTGELFF
- TRBJ1-6 TRBV7-8 - TGTGCCAGCAGCCCCCAGACACGGAGGGATAATTCACCCCTCCACTTT CASSPQTRRDNSPLHF
- TRBJ2-4 TRBV27 - TGTGCCAGCAGTTTAAGGGGTCGCTTAAACATTCAGTACTTC CASSLRGRLNIQYF
TRBD1 TRBJ1-2 TRBV7-9 - TGTGCCAGCAGCCAGGGACCGGGACAGGGGTCGGGTGGCTACACCTTC CASSQGPGQGSGGYTF
- TRBJ2-7 TRBV9 - TGTGCCAGCAGCGTAGGGGGGCTCTCCATCTACGAGCAGTACTTC CASSVGGLSIYEQYF
- TRBJ2-7 TRBV7-2 - TGTGCCAGCAGCGGACAGACCCAACTTACGGAGCAGTACTTC CASSGQTQLTEQYF
- TRBJ1-2 TRBV10-3 - TGTGCCATCAGTGACAACGGTAACTATGGCTACACCTTC CAISDNGNYGYTF